These 16 T cell receptor beta chains originate from one sample sequenced in a study of graft-versus-host responses after intestinal transplantation. Here immunoSEQ multiplex PCR was the method, and the copy in TCRdb shows in-frame clones only, minus some. The data show 85,000 to 90,000 clones, with more than 85% seen just once and under 0.4% held by the top ten. The antigens of these receptors remain unknown. Sample: unstimulated CD4+ T cells sorted from spleen or lymph node cells, taken before transplant. The receptors stem from a human donor who was the organ donor for an intestinal transplant.

This chain connects TRBV30 to TRBJ1-4, with 8 bases lining up with TRBD1. Germline lookup yields CDR1 GTSNPN and CDR2 SVGIG (reference sequence). The CDR3 sequence is 14 residues long. Trimming took 2 bases from V and 5 from J; bases not matched to a gene: 4. The CDR3 coding sequence is TGTGCCTGGAGTCTCCGGGACAGGAATGAAAAACTGTTTTTT. The encoded protein is CAWSLRDRNEKLFF. The full variable domain, rest sourced from reference TRBV30 and TRBJ1-4, is SQTIHQWPATLVQPVGSPLSLECTVEGTSNPNLYWYRQAAGRGLQLLFYSVGIGQISSEVPQNLSASRPQDRQFILSSKKLLLSDSGFYLCAWSLRDRNEKLFFGSGTQLSVL.

The chain is built from TRBV6-5 and TRBJ1-1; D is unresolved. The CDR3 consists of 10 residues. Trimming left V 8 bases short and J 5 bases short, with 6 bases between. In germline, CDR1 is MNHEY, CDR2 SVGAGI. CDR3 nucleotides: TGTGCCAGCGGTGCGACTGAAGCTTTCTTT. It yields the protein CASGATEAFF.

The DNA of the CDR3 is TGTGCCAGCAGCTCTCATATGCGCCGGGACATCTCCTACGAGCAGTACTTC. The encoded protein is CASSSHMRRDISYEQYF. The chain carries TRBV5-6 and TRBJ2-7; the D gene is possibly TRBD1 (6 bases). CDR1 and CDR2 (germline): SGHDT, YYEEEE. The CDR3 has 17 residues. Trimming took off 3 bases at V and 0 bases at J, with 19 bases between the two ends.

The V call is TRBV7-8, the J call TRBJ1-1; D is unresolved. Trimming stripped 2 bases from V and 2 bases from J, with 6 bases between. Germline CDR1 SGHVS, CDR2 FQNEAQ. This CDR3 has 13 residues. The CDR3 protein is CASSLRLNTEAFF. CDR3 nucleotides: TGTGCCAGCAGCTTACGGTTAAACACTGAAGCTTTCTTT.

The genes are TRBV18 and TRBJ2-3; D possibly corresponds to TRBD2 (6 bases). V was cut by 6 bases and J by 0 bases, with 13 bases left in between. Germline CDR1 and CDR2: KGHSH and LQKENI. The CDR3 spans 15 residues. The CDR3 DNA is TGTGCCAGCTCTGCACTAGCAGCTAGCACAGATACGCAGTATTTT. Translation gives CASSALAASTDTQYF.

The chain uses TRBV28 and TRBJ1-2; D unclear. The germline CDR1 and CDR2 sequences are MDHEN and SYDVKM. This CDR3 contains 12 residues. Trimming took off 8 bases at V and 6 bases at J, with 13 bases between the two ends. The CDR3 loop is CASESGSDGYTF. The CDR3 DNA sequence: TGTGCCAGCGAGTCGGGGTCGGATGGCTACACCTTC.

The J gene is TRBJ2-2, the V gene TRBV7-2; D not resolved. Trimming pared 1 base from V and 4 bases from J, leaving 13 bases between. This CDR3 spans 16 amino acids. Per the germline V gene, CDR1 is SGHTA and CDR2 is FQGNSA. CDR3 loop: CASSLVWSAGTGELFF. The CDR3 DNA sequence: TGTGCCAGCAGCTTAGTATGGTCGGCAGGCACCGGGGAGCTGTTTTTT.

The genes are TRBV5-1 and TRBJ2-1; 9 nucleotides line up with TRBD1. In germline, CDR1 is SGHRS, CDR2 YFSETQ. Trimming at V came to 4 bases and at J to 5 bases, leaving 7 bases not matched to a gene. The CDR3 sequence is 15 residues long. The CDR3 DNA is TGCGCCAGCAGCCCTGGGACAGGGTCTAACAATGAGCAGTTCTTC. Translated: CASSPGTGSNNEQFF.

The chain carries TRBV19 and TRBJ2-5; D uncertain. This CDR3 comprises 14 residues. The ends were cut back, 1 base at V and 5 bases at J, with 11 bases in the middle. Germline CDR1 reads LNHDA; CDR2 reads SQIVND (reference sequence). The CDR3 DNA sequence: TGTGCCAGTAGTATAGTTGGGCACTGGGAGACCCAGTACTTC. This codes for CASSIVGHWETQYF.

V is TRBV30 and J is TRBJ2-3; D gene uncertain. In germline, CDR1 is GTSNPN, CDR2 SVGIG (reference sequence). Trimming removed 2 bases at V and 1 base at J, with 4 bases between. The CDR3 covers 12 residues. The CDR3 coding sequence is TGTGCCTGGAGTACAGGCACAGATACGCAGTATTTT. Translation: CAWSTGTDTQYF. Full variable domain (rest looked up from reference TRBV30 and TRBJ2-3): SQTIHQWPATLVQPVGSPLSLECTVEGTSNPNLYWYRQAAGRGLQLLFYSVGIGQISSEVPQNLSASRPQDRQFILSSKKLLLSDSGFYLCAWSTGTDTQYFGPGTRLTVL.

This chain joins TRBV10-3 and TRBJ2-1, with 8 bases aligning to TRBD2. V shed 5 bases, J shed 6 bases, and the junction held 9 bases outside the gene matches. CDR3 size: 15 residues. CDR1 ENHRY and CDR2 SYGVKD come from the germline V gene. CDR3 loop: CAISSLAGRANEQFF. In DNA, the CDR3 is TGTGCCATCAGTTCGTTAGCGGGAAGGGCCAATGAGCAGTTCTTC.

The genes are TRBV19 and TRBJ2-7; TRBD1 agrees at 8 bases. V lost 1 base to trimming and J lost 4 bases; unmatched junction nucleotides: 6. CDR1 and CDR2 (germline): LNHDA, SQIVND (reference sequence). The CDR3 contains 15 residues. DNA of the CDR3: TGTGCCAGTAGTATAGCCCGGACAGGGATATACGAGCAGTACTTC. Residues: CASSIARTGIYEQYF.

CDR3 amino acids: CASSLAGQGWDEQYF. CDR3 sequence (DNA): TGCGCCAGCAGCTTGGCGGGACAGGGGTGGGACGAGCAGTACTTC. The chain uses TRBV5-1 and TRBJ2-7, with 10 nucleotides matching TRBD1. In germline, CDR1 is SGHRS, CDR2 YFSETQ. With V trimmed by 0 bases and J by 5 bases, 5 bases remained unmatched. The CDR3 is made up of 15 amino acids.

The rearrangement uses TRBV20-1 and TRBJ2-3, with D perhaps matching TRBD2 (6 bases). CDR3 length: 11 residues. Trimming took 2 bases from V and 6 from J, leaving 6 bases between them. CDR1 is DFQATT and CDR2 is SNEGSKA in the germline V gene (reference sequence). CDR3 nucleotide sequence: TGCAGTGCTAGACTAGCGGATACGCAGTATTTT. It is translated as CSARLADTQYF.

The rearrangement joins TRBV5-1 to TRBJ1-6; the match to TRBD1 covers 12 bases. The CDR3 has 16 residues. Germline assignment: CDR1 SGHRS and CDR2 YFSETQ. J lost 8 bases, V lost 4 bases, and 7 bases had no gene match. The CDR3 sequence is CASSPWGDRGHSPLHF. In nucleotides, the CDR3 is TGCGCCAGCAGCCCGTGGGGGGACAGGGGGCATTCACCCCTCCACTTT.

V is TRBV30 and J is TRBJ2-5; 12 bases are shared with TRBD2. The trim removed 4 bases at V and 4 bases at J, leaving 7 bases unmatched. Germline CDR1 reads GTSNPN; CDR2 reads SVGIG (reference sequence). The CDR3 sequence is 15 residues long. The CDR3 sequence: CAWNLAGGPGETQYF. CDR3 nucleotides: TGTGCCTGGAATCTAGCGGGGGGGCCGGGAGAGACCCAGTACTTC.